The rows below give T cell receptor beta chains drawn from one sample of a study of follicular helper T cells after annual influenza vaccination. Profiling relied on immunoSEQ multiplex PCR, and the TCRdb table lists in-frame clones only, not all of them. The sample yields over 8,000 clones, 75% to 90% seen once. The sequencing here drew on CXCR5- memory CD4+ T cells sorted from blood, taken 7 days after influenza vaccination. These receptors originate from an adult who received the influenza vaccine. Each CDR3 is given with its conserved first and last residue. Each record gives: V gene, clone size, J gene, D gene, CDR3 DNA, CDR3 protein. D genes are given only for firm matches. A row's size may be missing; if present it is once, few, many or a size class.

V gene: TRBV5-4; clone size: .; J gene: TRBJ1-6; D gene: .; CDR3 DNA: TGTGCCAGCAGCTCAAATACGGGAAACTATAATTCACCCCTCCACTTT; CDR3 protein: CASSSNTGNYNSPLHF
V gene: TRBV27; clone size: .; J gene: TRBJ1-1; D gene: .; CDR3 DNA: TGTGCCAGCACCTCCAACACTGAAGCTTTCTTT; CDR3 protein: CASTSNTEAFF
V gene: TRBV6-5; clone size: .; J gene: TRBJ1-1; D gene: .; CDR3 DNA: TGTGCCGTGGCCTCGAACACTGAAGCTTTCTTT; CDR3 protein: CAVASNTEAFF
V gene: TRBV18; clone size: .; J gene: TRBJ2-1; D gene: TRBD2; CDR3 DNA: TGTGCCAGCTCAGGTCCGGGGGGGGCGCGTGAGCAGTTCTTC; CDR3 protein: CASSGPGGAREQFF
V gene: TRBV7-9; clone size: .; J gene: TRBJ2-7; D gene: .; CDR3 DNA: TGTGCCAGCAGCTTAAACGACTACACCTACGAGCAGTACTTC; CDR3 protein: CASSLNDYTYEQYF
V gene: TRBV10-2; clone size: .; J gene: TRBJ2-7; D gene: .; CDR3 DNA: TGCGCCAGCCATAACAGGGTTTGGGAGCAGTACTTC; CDR3 protein: CASHNRVWEQYF
V gene: TRBV19; clone size: .; J gene: TRBJ2-3; D gene: .; CDR3 DNA: TGTGCCAGTAGCGTGGACTCGGGGGGCCTTCATTTT; CDR3 protein: CASSVDSGGLHF
V gene: TRBV30; clone size: .; J gene: TRBJ1-2; D gene: .; CDR3 DNA: TGTGCCTGGAACCGCCTTACGACAGGCTATGGCTACACCTTC; CDR3 protein: CAWNRLTTGYGYTF
V gene: TRBV7-2; clone size: .; J gene: TRBJ1-3; D gene: .; CDR3 DNA: TGTGCCAGCAGCTTAGGGGCAGGGGTTTTGTCCTCTGGAAACACCATATATTTT; CDR3 protein: CASSLGAGVLSSGNTIYF
V gene: TRBV21-1; clone size: .; J gene: TRBJ1-5; D gene: .; CDR3 DNA: TGTGCCACCAAAGGGTTTTTGGGCAATCAGCCCCAGCATTTT; CDR3 protein: CATKGFLGNQPQHF
V gene: TRBV5-8; clone size: once; J gene: TRBJ2-5; D gene: .; CDR3 DNA: TGTGCCAGCAGCTTGTCGGGGGCTTTACAAGAGACCCAGTACTTC; CDR3 protein: CASSLSGALQETQYF
V gene: TRBV18; clone size: .; J gene: TRBJ2-5; D gene: TRBD2; CDR3 DNA: TGTGCCAGCTCACCACGTTTAGCGGGGTTAGACCAAGAGACCCAGTACTTC; CDR3 protein: CASSPRLAGLDQETQYF
V gene: TRBV28; clone size: .; J gene: TRBJ1-4; D gene: .; CDR3 DNA: TGTGCCAGCAGTTTTGCATTTGAAAAACTGTTTTTT; CDR3 protein: CASSFAFEKLFF
V gene: TRBV6-1; clone size: .; J gene: TRBJ1-3; D gene: .; CDR3 DNA: TGTGCCAGCAGTAAAGGCCCTCGGACCCCCGGAAACACCATATATTTT; CDR3 protein: CASSKGPRTPGNTIYF
V gene: TRBV11-3; clone size: .; J gene: TRBJ2-1; D gene: .; CDR3 DNA: TGTGCCAGCAGCCCCAGGGGACAAAGAGGCAGTGAGCAGTTCTTC; CDR3 protein: CASSPRGQRGSEQFF
V gene: TRBV30; clone size: .; J gene: TRBJ2-7; D gene: .; CDR3 DNA: TGTGCCTGGAGAAGGAGTGTCTCCTACGAGCAGTACTTC; CDR3 protein: CAWRRSVSYEQYF